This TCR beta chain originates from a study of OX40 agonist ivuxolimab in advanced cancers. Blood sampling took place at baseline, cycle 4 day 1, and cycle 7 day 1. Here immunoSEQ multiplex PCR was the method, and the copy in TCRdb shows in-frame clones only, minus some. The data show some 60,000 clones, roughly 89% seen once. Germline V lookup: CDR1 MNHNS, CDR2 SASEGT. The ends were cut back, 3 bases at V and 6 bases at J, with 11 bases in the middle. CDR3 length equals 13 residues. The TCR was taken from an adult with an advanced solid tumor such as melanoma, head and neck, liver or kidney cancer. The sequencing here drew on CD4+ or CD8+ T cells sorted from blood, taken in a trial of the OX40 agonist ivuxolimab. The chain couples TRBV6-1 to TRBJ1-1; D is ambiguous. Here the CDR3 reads CASSDLNPAEAFF. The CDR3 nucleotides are TGTGCCAGCAGTGACCTCAACCCCGCTGAAGCTTTCTTT.